This T cell receptor beta chain was retrieved from a study of T-cell memory formation after mild COVID-19. Turning to the study itself: Among the donors, TCR clusters were largely specific to each donor. Study-level points and caveats: CD4/CD8 balance held among clones contracting day 15 to 85, and later expanders leaned CD4+. Within pre-infection memory, some responding clones were found, suggesting cross-reactive memory joined.

TCRdb re-analysed the 5' RACE reads in MiXCR, keeping a single row per CDR3 protein. The top ten clones hold roughly 3.4% of a sample with some 160,000 distinct CDR3 sequences, around 13% of them seen once. On this clonotype: No antigen is known for it.

V dropped 3 bases and J dropped 7; count of bases not matched to a gene: 4. Germline CDR1 and CDR2: SGHTA and FQGTGA. The CDR3 is 13 amino acids. This clonotype originated in a man between 18 and 35 years old who had mild COVID-19 (a few samples of this study predate the infection). Cell type and time point are not known. The sample consisted of PBMCs or a T cell subset sorted from them (not recorded which). This sequence joins TRBV7-3 and TRBJ2-5, with 8 positions matching TRBD1. CDR3 loop: CASSLGQDGTQYF. The CDR3 DNA follows: TGTGCCAGCAGCTTGGGACAGGACGGGACCCAGTACTTC.